This entry is about one T cell receptor beta chain. Its antigen is still unknown. Vbeta (60) and Jbeta (13) primers were used in the PCR. In the authors' workflow: Approximately 78 million unique TCR beta chains, about 11 million of them shared, were counted by a later analysis. The method was immunoSEQ multiplex PCR; TCRdb's version includes in-frame clones alone and lacks a portion of them. V and J calls and clone size are given by that table; D and trimming were obtained from the DNA. The profile shows some 220,000 clones, about 85% of them singletons. This sample is drawn from a study of cytomegalovirus exposure and HLA in healthy donors. Although they were nominally healthy when sampled, donors likely had unrecorded immune exposures. Germline-derived CDR1 and CDR2 are MNHNS and SASEGT. This CDR3 contains 13 residues. Trimming shortened V by 4 bases and J by 3 bases, and 9 bases separated the two germline ends.

Study results and limitations: Whilst most TCR sequences proved rare, a subset of public TCRs occurred across many donors.

The clonotype was recovered from a girl aged 2-15 years in good health and CMV-seronegative. The sample was PBMCs. The chain carries TRBV6-1 and TRBJ1-1; D perhaps matches TRBD1 (6 bases). The CDR3 nucleotides read TGTGCCAGCAGTGGTCCAGGGGACACTGAAGCTTTCTTT. Protein product: CASSGPGDTEAFF.